The TCR beta chain described here comes from a study of blood T cells in healthy people across ages. Using a J-beta primer mix together with a sample-barcoded 5' primer, a second PCR was run for about 6 to 12 cycles. TCRdb passed the 5' RACE reads through MiXCR, listing each CDR3 protein once. The sample holds over a million distinct CDR3 sequences, around 59% seen once. This CDR3 has 18 residues. The trim removed 5 bases at V and 4 bases at J, leaving 14 bases unmatched. Total RNA was extracted at no less than 6 micrograms per sample. Specimen: blood. This chain joins TRBV12-3 or TRBV12-4 and TRBJ2-1; 10 nucleotides agree with TRBD2. The source of this sequence is a man younger than 35 in good health. For the CDR3, the DNA is TGTGCCAGCAGTCCGGAGAGTAGCGGGGGGATCAGATACAATGAGCAGTTCTTC. Translated: CASSPESSGGIRYNEQFF.